Each of the 9 T cell receptor beta chains below was sequenced from the same sample in a study. TCRdb re-called the RT-PCR reads through MiXCR, storing one row per CDR3 protein. The profile shows about 680,000 distinct CDR3 sequences, approximately 15% of them singletons. The specimen sequenced was memory CD4+ T cells from blood. The receptors come from a female donor in good health, serving as a healthy control.

This chain joins TRBV27 and TRBJ1-2, with 10 nucleotides matching TRBD1. Trimming at V came to 4 bases and at J to 8 bases, leaving 7 bases not matched to a gene. The CDR3 is made up of 14 amino acids. CDR1 and CDR2 from the germline V gene are MNHEY and SMNVEV (reference sequence). CDR3 in amino acids: CASSSPGQGIGYTF. The CDR3 DNA is TGTGCCAGCAGTTCTCCGGGACAGGGGATCGGCTACACCTTC.

This clonotype was seen a handful of times. The V gene is TRBV7-9, the J gene TRBJ2-7; possible D gene TRBD2, 6 bases. V lost 5 bases and J lost 0, with 14 bases in between. Germline lookup yields CDR1 SEHNR and CDR2 FQNEAQ (reference sequence). CDR3 length equals 15 residues. The CDR3 nucleotides read TGTGCCAGCAGCCCGGAAGGACTATCCTCCTACGAGCAGTACTTC. Its translation is CASSPEGLSSYEQYF.

V is TRBV6-6 and J is TRBJ2-7; the D is unclear. Trimming took 2 bases from V and 5 from J, leaving 4 bases between them. CDR1 MNHNY and CDR2 SVGAGI come from the germline V gene (reference sequence). The CDR3 extends over 11 amino acids. The CDR3 region has the DNA TGTGCCAGCAGTTACCATCACGAGCAGTACTTC. Amino acids: CASSYHHEQYF.

This clonotype was seen repeatedly, ten times or more. The rearrangement uses TRBV12-3 or TRBV12-4 and TRBJ1-2; maybe TRBD1 (5 bases). The CDR3 contains 12 residues. The ends were cut back, 5 bases at V and 6 bases at J, with 10 bases in the middle. The CDR3 reads CASSPGPDGYTF. CDR3 DNA: TGTGCCAGCAGTCCAGGGCCGGATGGCTACACCTTC.

In its sample, this clonotype was seen many times. The chain joins TRBV7-2 to TRBJ2-5; 7 positions agree with TRBD1. The junction had 7 bases not matched to a gene; V was cut back by 4 bases and J by 5 bases. The CDR3 spans 14 residues. Germline V gene lookup returns CDR1 SGHTA and CDR2 FQGNSA. CDR3 protein: CASSSQGFRETQYF. Here the CDR3 DNA reads TGTGCCAGCAGCTCACAGGGGTTCAGGGAGACCCAGTACTTC. Complete variable domain (other parts from reference TRBV7-2 and TRBJ2-5): GAGVSQSPSNKVTEKGKDVELRCDPISGHTALYWYRQSLGQGLEFLIYFQGNSAPDKSGLPSDRFSAERTGGSVSTLTIQRTQQEDSAVYLCASSSQGFRETQYFGPGTRLLVL.

Only a few counts were recorded for this clonotype. This chain joins TRBV28 and TRBJ2-7; a possible D gene is TRBD1 (6 bases). V was trimmed by 4 bases and J by 7 bases, leaving 14 bases between them. The length of the CDR3 is 13 residues. Germline CDR1 and CDR2: MDHEN and SYDVKM. The CDR3, as DNA: TGTGCCAGCAGTTCAGGGGCGACCAGGGAGCAGTACTTC. Protein: CASSSGATREQYF.

This clonotype was counted at least ten times. The genes are TRBV28 and TRBJ2-5; 9 bases align to TRBD1. The CDR3 totals 15 residues. CDR1 and CDR2 from the germline V gene are MDHEN and SYDVKM. V dropped 9 bases and J dropped 4; count of bases not matched to a gene: 12. The CDR3 nucleotides read TGTGCCAGTTACCGGTACAGGGGGCGGGCAGAGACCCAGTACTTC. It specifies CASYRYRGRAETQYF. The full variable domain, in which reference TRBV28 and TRBJ2-5 provide the parts outside the CDR3, is DVKVTQSSRYLVKRTGEKVFLECVQDMDHENMFWYRQDPGLGLRLIYFSYDVKMKEKGDIPEGYSVSREKKERFSLILESASTNQTSMYLCASYRYRGRAETQYFGPGTRLLVL.

This clonotype was counted between two and nine times. The V and J genes are TRBV12-3 or TRBV12-4 and TRBJ1-3, with 7 bases fitting TRBD1. There are 15 residues in the CDR3. V dropped 4 bases and J dropped 2; count of bases not matched to a gene: 5. The CDR3 loop is CASSYTGTAGNTIYF. Here the CDR3 DNA reads TGTGCCAGCAGTTATACCGGGACAGCTGGAAACACCATATATTTT.

This clonotype was picked up a small number of times. J is TRBJ2-7 and V is TRBV11-1; the D is unclear. The germline gives CDR1 SGHAT, CDR2 FQDESV (reference sequence). Trimming stripped 7 bases from V and 3 bases from J, with 13 bases between. The CDR3 has 13 residues. The CDR3 loop reads CASTSGENYEQYF. In DNA form, the CDR3 reads TGTGCCAGCACCTCTGGGGAAAACTACGAGCAGTACTTC.